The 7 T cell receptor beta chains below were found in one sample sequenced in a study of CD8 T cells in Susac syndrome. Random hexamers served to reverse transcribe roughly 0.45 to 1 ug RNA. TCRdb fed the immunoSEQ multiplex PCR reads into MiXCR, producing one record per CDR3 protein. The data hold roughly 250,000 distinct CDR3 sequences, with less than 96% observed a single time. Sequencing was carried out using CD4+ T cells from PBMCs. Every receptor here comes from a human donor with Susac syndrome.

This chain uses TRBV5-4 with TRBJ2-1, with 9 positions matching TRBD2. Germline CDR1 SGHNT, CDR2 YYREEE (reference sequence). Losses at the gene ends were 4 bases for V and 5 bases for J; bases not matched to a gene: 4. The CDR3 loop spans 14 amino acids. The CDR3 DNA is TGTGCCAGCAGCAGCGGGGGGCAGAACAATGAGCAGTTCTTC. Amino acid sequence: CASSSGGQNNEQFF.

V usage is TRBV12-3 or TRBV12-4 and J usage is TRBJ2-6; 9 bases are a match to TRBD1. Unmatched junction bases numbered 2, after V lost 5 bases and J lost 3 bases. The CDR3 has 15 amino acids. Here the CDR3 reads CASSGGQGGANVLTF. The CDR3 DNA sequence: TGTGCCAGCAGTGGGGGACAGGGTGGGGCCAACGTCCTGACTTTC.

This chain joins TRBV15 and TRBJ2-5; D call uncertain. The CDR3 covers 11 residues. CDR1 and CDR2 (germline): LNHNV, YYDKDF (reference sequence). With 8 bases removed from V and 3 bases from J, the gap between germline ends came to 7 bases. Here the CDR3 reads CATGSKETQYF. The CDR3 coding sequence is TGTGCCACCGGGTCGAAAGAGACCCAGTACTTC.

CDR3 amino acids: CASSSQGNNEQFF. CDR3 coding DNA: TGTGCCAGCAGCTCACAGGGGAACAATGAGCAGTTCTTC. The rearrangement joins TRBV9 to TRBJ2-1; TRBD1 aligns across 7 bases. The trim removed 4 bases at V and 5 bases at J, leaving 3 bases unmatched. The CDR3 is 13 residues long. Germline V gene data show CDR1 as SGDLS and CDR2 as YYNGEE.

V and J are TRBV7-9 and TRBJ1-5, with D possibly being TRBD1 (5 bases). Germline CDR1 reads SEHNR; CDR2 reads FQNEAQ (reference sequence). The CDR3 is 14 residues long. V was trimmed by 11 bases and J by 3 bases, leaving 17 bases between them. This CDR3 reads CAVGGRTNNQPQHF. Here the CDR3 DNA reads TGTGCCGTGGGGGGTCGCACTAACAATCAGCCCCAGCATTTT.

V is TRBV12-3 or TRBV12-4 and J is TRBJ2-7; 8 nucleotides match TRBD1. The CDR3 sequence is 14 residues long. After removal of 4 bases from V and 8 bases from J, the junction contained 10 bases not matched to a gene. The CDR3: CASSSGQGKVKQYF. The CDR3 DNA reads TGTGCCAGCAGTTCTGGACAGGGCAAGGTGAAGCAGTACTTC.

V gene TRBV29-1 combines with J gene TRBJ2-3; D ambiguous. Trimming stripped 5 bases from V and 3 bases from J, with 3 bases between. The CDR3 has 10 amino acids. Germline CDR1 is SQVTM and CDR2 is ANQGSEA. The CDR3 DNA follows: TGCAGCGTTCAGACAGATACGCAGTATTTT. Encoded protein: CSVQTDTQYF.